This TCR beta chain is from a study of blood T cell repertoires in COVID-19. For the study at large: There were acute and convalescent COVID-19 samples, and they came from the United States, Italy and Spain. The analysed material was cDNA or gDNA that came from T cells, B-cell-depleted T cells, or PBMCs.

As handled by the study authors: The assay estimated nucleated cells by amplifying reference gene primers. Profiled with immunoSEQ multiplex PCR; TCRdb holds only in-frame clones, not every one. V and J calls and clone size are given by that table; D and trimming were obtained from the DNA. The top ten hold about a fifth of the sample, which has about 61,000 clones, about 90% seen once. The CDR3 covers 13 residues. CDR1 SQVTM and CDR2 ANQGSEA come from the germline V gene. Germline trimming cut 8 bases from V and 8 bases from J; bases unmatched to any gene: 13. V is TRBV29-1 and J is TRBJ2-3; 7 bases are a match to TRBD2. The sequence was obtained from a woman between 45 and 60 years old with active or convalescent COVID-19. Sequencing input: peripheral blood. CDR3 bases: TGCAGCAGCACTTTGACGGGGGGATTTACGCAGTATTTT. It translates to CSSTLTGGFTQYF.